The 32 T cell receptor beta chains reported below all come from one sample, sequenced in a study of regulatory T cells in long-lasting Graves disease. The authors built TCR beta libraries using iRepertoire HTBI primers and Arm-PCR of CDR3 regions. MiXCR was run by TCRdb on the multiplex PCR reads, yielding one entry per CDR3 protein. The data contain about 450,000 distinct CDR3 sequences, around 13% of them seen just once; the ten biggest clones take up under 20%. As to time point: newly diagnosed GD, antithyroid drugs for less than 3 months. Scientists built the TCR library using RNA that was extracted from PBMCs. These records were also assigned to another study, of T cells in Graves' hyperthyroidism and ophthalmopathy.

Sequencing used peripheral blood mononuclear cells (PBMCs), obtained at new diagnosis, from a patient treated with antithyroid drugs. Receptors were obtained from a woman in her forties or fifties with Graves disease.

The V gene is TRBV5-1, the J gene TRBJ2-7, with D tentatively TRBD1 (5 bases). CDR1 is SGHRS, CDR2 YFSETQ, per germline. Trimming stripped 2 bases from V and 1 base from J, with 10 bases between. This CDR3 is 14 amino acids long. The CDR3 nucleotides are TGCGCCAGCAGCTTTGACAGTTCTTCCTACGAGCAGTACTTC. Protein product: CASSFDSSSYEQYF.

This chain's CDR3 is CASSRLAEETQYF. The CDR3 DNA reads as TGCGCCAGCAGCCGACTAGCGGAAGAGACCCAGTACTTC. V gene TRBV4-1 combines with J gene TRBJ2-5, with TRBD2 matching over 9 bases. The V and J ends lost 4 bases and 3 bases, in that order; junction bases with no gene match: 0. Germline CDR1 is MGHRA and CDR2 is YSYEKL. This CDR3 contains 13 residues.

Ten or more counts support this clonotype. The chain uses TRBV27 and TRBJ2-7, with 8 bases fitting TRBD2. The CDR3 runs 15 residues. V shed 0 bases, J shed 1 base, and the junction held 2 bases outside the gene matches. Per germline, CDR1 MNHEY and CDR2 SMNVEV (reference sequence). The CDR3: CASSLSLAGSYEQYF. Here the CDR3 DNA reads TGTGCCAGCAGTTTATCGCTAGCGGGTTCCTACGAGCAGTACTTC.

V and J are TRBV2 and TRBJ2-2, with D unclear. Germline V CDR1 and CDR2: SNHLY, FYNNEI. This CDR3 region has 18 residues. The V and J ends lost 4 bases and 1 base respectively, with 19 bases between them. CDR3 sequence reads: CASSGIGVRSENTGELFF. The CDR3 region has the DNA TGTGCCAGCAGTGGAATTGGGGTTAGATCTGAGAACACCGGGGAGCTGTTTTTT.

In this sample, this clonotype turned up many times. CDR3 in DNA: TGCGCCAGCAGCTTGGGACAGACCTTCTACGAGCAGTACTTC. Its protein product is CASSLGQTFYEQYF. The chain uses TRBV5-1 and TRBJ2-7; the D gene is possibly TRBD1 (5 bases). The ends were cut back, 0 bases at V and 3 bases at J, with 10 bases in the middle. The germline CDR1 and CDR2 sequences are SGHRS and YFSETQ. This CDR3 region has 14 residues.

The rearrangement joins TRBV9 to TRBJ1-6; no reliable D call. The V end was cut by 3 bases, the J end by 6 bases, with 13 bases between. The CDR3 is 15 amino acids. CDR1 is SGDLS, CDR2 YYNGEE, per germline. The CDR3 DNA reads TGTGCCAGCAGCGACTTAGGTTTGGGTAATTCACCCCTCCACTTT. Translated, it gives CASSDLGLGNSPLHF.

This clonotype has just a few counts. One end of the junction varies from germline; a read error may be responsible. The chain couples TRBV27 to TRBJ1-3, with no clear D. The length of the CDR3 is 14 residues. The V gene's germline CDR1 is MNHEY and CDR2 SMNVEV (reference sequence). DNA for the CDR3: TGTGCCAGCAGTTTACGGGCCTCTAGAAACACCATATATTTT. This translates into CASSLRASRNTIYF.

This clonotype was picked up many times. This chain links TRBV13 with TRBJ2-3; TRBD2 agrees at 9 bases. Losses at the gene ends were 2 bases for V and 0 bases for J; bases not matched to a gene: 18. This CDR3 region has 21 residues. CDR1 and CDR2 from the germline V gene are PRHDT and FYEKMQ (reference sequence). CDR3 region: CASSLFDLGSGGASSTDTQYF. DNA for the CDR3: TGTGCCAGCAGCTTATTTGACCTGGGTAGCGGGGGAGCGTCTAGCACAGATACGCAGTATTTT. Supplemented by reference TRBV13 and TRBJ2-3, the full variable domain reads AAGVIQSPRHLIKEKRETATLKCYPIPRHDTVYWYQQGPGQDPQFLISFYEKMQSDKGSIPDRFSAQQFSDYHSELNMSSLELGDSALYFCASSLFDLGSGGASSTDTQYFGPGTRLTVL.

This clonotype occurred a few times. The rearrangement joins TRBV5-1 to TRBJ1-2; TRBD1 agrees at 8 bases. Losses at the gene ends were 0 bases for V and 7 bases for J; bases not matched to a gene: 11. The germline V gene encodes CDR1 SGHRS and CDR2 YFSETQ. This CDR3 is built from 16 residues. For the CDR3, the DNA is TGCGCCAGCAGCTTGGTCCCAGGGGGCGATGAGAGTGGCTACACCTTC. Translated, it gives CASSLVPGGDESGYTF.

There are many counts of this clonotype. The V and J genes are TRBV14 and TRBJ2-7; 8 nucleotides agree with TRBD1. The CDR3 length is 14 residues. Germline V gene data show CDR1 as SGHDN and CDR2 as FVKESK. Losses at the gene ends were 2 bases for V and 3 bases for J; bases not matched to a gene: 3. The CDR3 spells CASSQLDRVYEQYF. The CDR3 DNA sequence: TGTGCCAGCAGCCAACTGGACAGGGTCTACGAGCAGTACTTC.

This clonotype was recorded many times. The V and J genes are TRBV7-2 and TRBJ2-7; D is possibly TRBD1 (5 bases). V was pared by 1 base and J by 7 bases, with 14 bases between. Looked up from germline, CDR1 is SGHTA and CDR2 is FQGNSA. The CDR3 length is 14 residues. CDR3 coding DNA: TGTGCCAGCAGCTTAGTGCTGGATAGGGGTGAGCAGTACTTC. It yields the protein CASSLVLDRGEQYF. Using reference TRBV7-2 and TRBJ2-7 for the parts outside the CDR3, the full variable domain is GAGVSQSPSNKVTEKGKDVELRCDPISGHTALYWYRQSLGQGLEFLIYFQGNSAPDKSGLPSDRFSAERTGGSVSTLTIQRTQQEDSAVYLCASSLVLDRGEQYFGPGTRLTVT.

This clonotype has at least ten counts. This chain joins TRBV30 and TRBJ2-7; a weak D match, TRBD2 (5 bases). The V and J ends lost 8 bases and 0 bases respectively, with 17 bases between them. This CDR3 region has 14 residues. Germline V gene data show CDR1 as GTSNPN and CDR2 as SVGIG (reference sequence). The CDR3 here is CALDRGFSSYEQYF. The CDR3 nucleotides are TGTGCCCTGGATCGCGGGTTCTCCTCCTACGAGCAGTACTTC.

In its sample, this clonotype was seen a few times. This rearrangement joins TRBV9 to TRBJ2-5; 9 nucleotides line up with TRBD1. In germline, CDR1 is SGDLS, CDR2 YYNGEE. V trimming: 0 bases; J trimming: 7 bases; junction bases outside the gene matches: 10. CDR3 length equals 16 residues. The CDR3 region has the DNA TGTGCCAGCAGCGTAGAAGCCGGGACAGGGATGGGGACCCAGTACTTC. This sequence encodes CASSVEAGTGMGTQYF.

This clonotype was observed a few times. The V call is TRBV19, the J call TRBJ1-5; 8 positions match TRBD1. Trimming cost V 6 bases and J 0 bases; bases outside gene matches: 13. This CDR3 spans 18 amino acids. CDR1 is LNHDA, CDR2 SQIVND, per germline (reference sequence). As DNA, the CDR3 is TGTGCCAGTAGGGAGACAGGGGTACGCTTGAATAGCAATCAGCCCCAGCATTTT. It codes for CASRETGVRLNSNQPQHF.

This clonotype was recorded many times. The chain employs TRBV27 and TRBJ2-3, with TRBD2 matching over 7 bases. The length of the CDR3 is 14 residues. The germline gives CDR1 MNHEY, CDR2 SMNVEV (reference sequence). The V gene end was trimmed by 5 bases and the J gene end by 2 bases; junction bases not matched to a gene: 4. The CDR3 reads CASSLGLITDTQYF. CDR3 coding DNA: TGTGCCAGCAGTCTGGGACTAATCACAGATACGCAGTATTTT.

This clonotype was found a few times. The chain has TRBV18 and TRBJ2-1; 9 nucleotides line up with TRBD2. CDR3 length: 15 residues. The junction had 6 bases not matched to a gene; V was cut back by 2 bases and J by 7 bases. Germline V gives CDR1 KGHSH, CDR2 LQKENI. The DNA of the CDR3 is TGTGCCAGCTCACCAGACTCTAGCGGGACTAATGAGCAGTTCTTC. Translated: CASSPDSSGTNEQFF. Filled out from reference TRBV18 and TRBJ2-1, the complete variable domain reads NAGVMQNPRHLVRRRGQEARLRCSPMKGHSHVYWYRQLPEEGLKFMVYLQKENIIDESGMPKERFSAEFPKEGPSILRIQQVVRGDSAAYFCASSPDSSGTNEQFFGPGTRLTVL.

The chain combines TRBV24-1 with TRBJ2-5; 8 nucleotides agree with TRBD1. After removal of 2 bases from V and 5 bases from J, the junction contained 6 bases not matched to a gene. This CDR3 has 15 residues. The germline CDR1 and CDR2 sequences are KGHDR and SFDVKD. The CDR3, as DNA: TGTGCCACCAGTGATTCTGGGACAGGAGGGGAGACCCAGTACTTC. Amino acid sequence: CATSDSGTGGETQYF.

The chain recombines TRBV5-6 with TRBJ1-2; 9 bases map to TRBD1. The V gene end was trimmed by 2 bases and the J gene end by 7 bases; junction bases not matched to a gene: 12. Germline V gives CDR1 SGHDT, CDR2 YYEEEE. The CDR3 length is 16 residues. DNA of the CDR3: TGTGCCAGCAGCTTATCCTGGACAGGGGAGATAGGTGGCTACACCTTC. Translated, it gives CASSLSWTGEIGGYTF.

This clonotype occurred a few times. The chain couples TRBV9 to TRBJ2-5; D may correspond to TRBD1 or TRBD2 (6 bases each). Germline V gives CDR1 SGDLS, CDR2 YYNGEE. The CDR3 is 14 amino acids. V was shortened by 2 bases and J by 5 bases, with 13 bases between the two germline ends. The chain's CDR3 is CASSVGGGRETQYF. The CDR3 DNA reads TGTGCCAGCAGCGTTGGAGGGGGGCGGGAGACCCAGTACTTC.

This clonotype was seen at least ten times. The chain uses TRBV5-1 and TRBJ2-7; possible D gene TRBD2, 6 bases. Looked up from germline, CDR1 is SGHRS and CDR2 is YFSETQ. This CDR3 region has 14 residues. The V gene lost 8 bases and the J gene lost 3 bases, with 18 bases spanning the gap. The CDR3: CASDPGLLDYEQYF. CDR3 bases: TGCGCCAGTGACCCAGGACTACTAGACTACGAGCAGTACTTC.

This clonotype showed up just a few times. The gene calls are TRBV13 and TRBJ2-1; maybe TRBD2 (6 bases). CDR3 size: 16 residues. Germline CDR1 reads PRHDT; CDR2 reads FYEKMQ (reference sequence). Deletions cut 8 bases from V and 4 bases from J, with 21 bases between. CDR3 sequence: CASAFGGSGVYNEQFF. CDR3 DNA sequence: TGTGCCAGCGCCTTTGGAGGGAGTGGGGTGTACAATGAGCAGTTCTTC.

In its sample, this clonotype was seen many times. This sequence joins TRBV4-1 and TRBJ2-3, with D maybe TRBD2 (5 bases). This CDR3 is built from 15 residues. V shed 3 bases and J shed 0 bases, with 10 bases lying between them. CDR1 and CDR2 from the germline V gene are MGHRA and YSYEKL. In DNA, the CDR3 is TGCGCCAGCAGCCACCCAGCGGACAGCACAGATACGCAGTATTTT. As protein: CASSHPADSTDTQYF.

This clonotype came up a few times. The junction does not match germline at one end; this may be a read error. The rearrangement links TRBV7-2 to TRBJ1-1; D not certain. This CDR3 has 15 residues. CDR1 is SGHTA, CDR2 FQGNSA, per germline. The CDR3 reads CASSLQPHMNAEAFF. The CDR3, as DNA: TGTGCCAGCAGCTTGCAGCCTCACATGAACGCTGAAGCTTTCTTT.

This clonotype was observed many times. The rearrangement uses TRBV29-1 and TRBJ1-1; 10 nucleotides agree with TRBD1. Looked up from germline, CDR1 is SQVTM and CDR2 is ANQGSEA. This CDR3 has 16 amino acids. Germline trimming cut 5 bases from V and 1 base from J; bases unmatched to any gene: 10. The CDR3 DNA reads TGCAGCGTTCTACCGGGACAGGGGACGAAGAACACTGAAGCTTTCTTT. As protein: CSVLPGQGTKNTEAFF.

CDR3 nucleotides: TGTGCCAGCTCACCGCCGGGATACCAGGCCTCCTACAATGAGCAGTTCTTC. As protein: CASSPPGYQASYNEQFF. V and J are TRBV18 and TRBJ2-1; possible D gene TRBD2, 5 bases. This CDR3 comprises 17 residues. V was trimmed by 3 bases and J by 0 bases, leaving 15 bases between them. Per germline, CDR1 KGHSH and CDR2 LQKENI.

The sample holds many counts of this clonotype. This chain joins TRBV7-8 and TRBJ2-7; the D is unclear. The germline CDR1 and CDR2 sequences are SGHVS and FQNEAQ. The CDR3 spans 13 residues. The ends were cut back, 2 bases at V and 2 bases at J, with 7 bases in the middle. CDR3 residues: CASSLIQAYEQYF. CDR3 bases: TGTGCCAGCAGCTTAATACAAGCCTACGAGCAGTACTTC.

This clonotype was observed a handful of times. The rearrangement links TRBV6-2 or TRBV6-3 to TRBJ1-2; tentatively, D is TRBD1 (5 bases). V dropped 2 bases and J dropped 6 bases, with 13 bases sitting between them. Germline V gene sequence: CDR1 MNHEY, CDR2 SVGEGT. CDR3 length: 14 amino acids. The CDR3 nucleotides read TGTGCCAGCAGTTACAGCGGGACGGAGAATGGCTACACCTTC. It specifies CASSYSGTENGYTF.

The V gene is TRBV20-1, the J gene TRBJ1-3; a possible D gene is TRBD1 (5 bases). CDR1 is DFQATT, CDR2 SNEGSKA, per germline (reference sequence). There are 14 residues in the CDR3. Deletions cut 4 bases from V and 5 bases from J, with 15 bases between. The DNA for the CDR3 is TGCAGTGCTATGAATTCGGACATACGAAACACCATATATTTT. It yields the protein CSAMNSDIRNTIYF.

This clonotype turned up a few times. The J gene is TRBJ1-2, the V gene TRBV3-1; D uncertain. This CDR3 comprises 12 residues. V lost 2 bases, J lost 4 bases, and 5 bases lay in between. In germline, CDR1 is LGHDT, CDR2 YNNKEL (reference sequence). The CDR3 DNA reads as TGTGCCAGCAGCCAACAAGGCTATGGCTACACCTTC. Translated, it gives CASSQQGYGYTF.

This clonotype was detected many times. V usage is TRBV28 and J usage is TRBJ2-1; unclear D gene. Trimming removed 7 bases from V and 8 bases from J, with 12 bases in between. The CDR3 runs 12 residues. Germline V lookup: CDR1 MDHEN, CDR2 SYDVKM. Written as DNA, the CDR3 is TGTGCCAGCACCGAAGCGAGGCATGAGCAGTTCTTC. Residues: CASTEARHEQFF.

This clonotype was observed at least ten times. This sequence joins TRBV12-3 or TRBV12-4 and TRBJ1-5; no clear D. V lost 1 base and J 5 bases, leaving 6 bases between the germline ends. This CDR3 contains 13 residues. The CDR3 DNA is TGTGCCAGCAGTTTAGGGACCGATCAGCCCCAGCATTTT. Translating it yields CASSLGTDQPQHF.

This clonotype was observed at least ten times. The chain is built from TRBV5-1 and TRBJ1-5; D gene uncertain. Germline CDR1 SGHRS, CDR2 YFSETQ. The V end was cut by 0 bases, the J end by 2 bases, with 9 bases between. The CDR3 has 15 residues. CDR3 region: CASSLGVAGNQPQHF. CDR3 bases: TGCGCCAGCAGCTTGGGGGTCGCGGGCAATCAGCCCCAGCATTTT.